The clone carrying this T cell receptor (beta chain) was seen a few times. Its target is not known. This entry is derived from a study of type 1 regulatory T cells. On the study more broadly: T-allo10 is a Tr1-enriched, alloantigen-specific CD4 T cell product made in vitro.

TCRdb processed the reads anew with MiXCR; each CDR3 protein has one entry. The sample gives roughly 21,000 distinct CDR3 sequences, about half of which show up once; around 5% is in the top ten. Germline V gene sequence: CDR1 MNHEY, CDR2 SVGEGT. The CDR3 runs 15 residues. V lost 6 bases and J lost 0; bases outside the gene matches: 3. The sequence derives from a human donor in good health. The sample taken for sequencing was cultured T cells, either the whole culture or a sorted T cell fraction (not recorded which). This sequence joins TRBV6-2 or TRBV6-3 and TRBJ2-4; 9 bases are shared with TRBD1. CDR3 nucleotides: TGTGCCAGCAGCACAGGGGGCGCAGCCAAAAACATTCAGTACTTC. It codes for CASSTGGAAKNIQYF.